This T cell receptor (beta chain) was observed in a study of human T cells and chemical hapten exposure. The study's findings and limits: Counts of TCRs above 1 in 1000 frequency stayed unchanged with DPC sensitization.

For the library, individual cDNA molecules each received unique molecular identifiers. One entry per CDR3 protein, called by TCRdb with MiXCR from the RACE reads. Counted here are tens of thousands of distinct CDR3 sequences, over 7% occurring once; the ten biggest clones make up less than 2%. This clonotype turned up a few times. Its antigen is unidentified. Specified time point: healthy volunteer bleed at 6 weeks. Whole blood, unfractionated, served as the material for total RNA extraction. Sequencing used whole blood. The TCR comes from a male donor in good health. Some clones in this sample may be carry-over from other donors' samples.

The CDR3 DNA follows: TGTGCCAGCAGTCGCTCCTACGAGCAGTACTTC. This sequence encodes CASSRSYEQYF. The V call is TRBV25-1, the J call TRBJ2-7; D gene ambiguous. The CDR3 has 11 amino acids. V lost 5 bases to trimming and J lost 0 bases, with 2 bases between them. Germline CDR1 is MGHDK and CDR2 is SYGVNS.